This T cell receptor beta chain was identified in a study of blood T cell repertoires in COVID-19. Across the study: From T cells, B-cell-depleted T cells, or PBMCs came the material, which was cDNA or gDNA.

The CDR3 sequence is 14 residues long. The V gene's germline CDR1 is SGHTA and CDR2 FQGNSA. V was trimmed by 6 bases and J by 2 bases, leaving 14 bases between them. Source study methods: Estimated nucleated cell counts came from reference gene primer amplification. The data were produced by immunoSEQ multiplex PCR, yet TCRdb's version contains in-frame clones alone and is incomplete. Clone size and V and J calls were adopted from that table, with D and trimming inferred from the DNA. The sample has 160,000 or so clones; approximately 90% are singletons. Material for sequencing was peripheral blood. The source is a woman in her 50s with acute or convalescent COVID-19. The rearrangement uses TRBV7-2 and TRBJ2-7; TRBD1 might be the D (6 bases). The CDR3 coding sequence is TGTGCCAGCAGTATTCCCGACAGGACCTACGAGCAGTACTTC. Encoded protein: CASSIPDRTYEQYF.